This TCR beta chain stems from a study of stem cell transplantation in POMP-related autoinflammatory disease. Overall study findings and caveats: A trend toward lower repertoire diversity and greater clonality appeared in every analyzed T-cell subset of PRAID patients.

PRAID combined immunodeficiency and autoinflammation. Measured with immunoSEQ multiplex PCR; TCRdb has only the in-frame clones, and not every one. The profile shows tens of thousands of clones, approximately 91% of them singletons. The germline V gene encodes CDR1 SEHNR and CDR2 FQNEAQ (reference sequence). Trimming removed 3 bases at V and 1 base at J, with 13 bases between. The CDR3 is 16 amino acids. Notes on this clone: As yet, its antigen is unknown.

This sequence originates from a human patient with POMP-related autoinflammation and immune dysregulation (PRAID). Some of the T cells might come from the graft donor. The input for sequencing was CD4+ T cells from PBMCs, taken after stem cell transplantation. The chain uses TRBV7-9 and TRBJ1-3; D is perhaps TRBD1 (6 bases). The CDR3 loop is CASSFGSDRSGNTIYF. The CDR3, as DNA: TGTGCCAGCAGCTTTGGGTCAGACAGGTCTGGAAACACCATATATTTT.